One and the same sample provided the 10 T cell receptor beta chains below, sequenced in a study of T cell responses to AZD1222 COVID-19 vaccine. Generated by immunoSEQ multiplex PCR, the TCRdb table keeps only in-frame clones and is missing some. The sample holds about 190,000 clones; more than 90% are singletons and the top ten take around 3.6%. This specimen was peripheral blood, taken 28 days after the second dose of the MenACWY control vaccine. These receptors were taken from an adult who received the MenACWY meningococcal vaccine as a control.

In its sample, this clone was seen a few times. V is TRBV12-2 and J is TRBJ2-7; TRBD1 is the table's D call and was not checked against the DNA. TRBV12-2 is designated a pseudogene. The CDR3 runs 19 residues. CDR3 DNA: TGTGCAAGTCGCCACAACCGCACAGGGCCCCCAACCCATTCCTACGAGCAGTACTTC. Translated: CASRHNRTGPPTHSYEQYF.

The chain couples TRBV7-8 to TRBJ1-1, with D possibly being TRBD1 (6 bases). CDR3 length equals 15 residues. The germline V gene encodes CDR1 SGHVS and CDR2 FQNEAQ. Trimming took 2 bases from V and 5 from J, leaving 15 bases between them. CDR3 bases: TGTGCCAGCAGCTTAAAGGGGGAGGGAGGGACTGAAGCTTTCTTT. This encodes CASSLKGEGGTEAFF.

The V and J genes are TRBV30 and TRBJ1-3; perhaps TRBD1 as D (6 bases). The CDR3 extends over 15 amino acids. From germline, CDR1 is GTSNPN and CDR2 SVGIG (reference sequence). CDR3 sequence (DNA): TGTGCGCAGGGGAGTACGGGGCTGGCGGGAGACACCATATATTTT. This translates into CAQGSTGLAGDTIYF.

This clone was seen more than once but under ten times. The rearrangement joins TRBV6-5 to TRBJ1-1; a weak D match, TRBD1 (5 bases). There are 13 residues in the CDR3. Germline CDR1 and CDR2: MNHEY and SVGAGI. Trimming stripped 4 bases from V and 4 bases from J, with 10 bases between. The CDR3 protein is CASSSGLFTEAFF. The CDR3 DNA reads as TGTGCCAGCAGTTCGGGGCTGTTCACTGAAGCTTTCTTT.

V usage is TRBV19 and J usage is TRBJ1-2, with a possible D match to TRBD1 (5 bases). The CDR3 consists of 11 residues. Per the germline V gene, CDR1 is LNHDA and CDR2 is SQIVND (reference sequence). V was cut by 6 bases and J by 7 bases, with 9 bases left in between. CDR3 region: CASRRQLGYTF. The CDR3 region has the DNA TGTGCCAGTAGACGACAGCTTGGCTACACCTTC.

The V gene is TRBV11-2, the J gene TRBJ1-5; TRBD1 might be the D (5 bases). V lost 5 bases, J lost 6 bases, and 11 bases lay in between. Looked up from germline, CDR1 is SGHAT and CDR2 is FQNNGV. The CDR3 sequence is 13 residues long. The CDR3: CASSPGQGQPQHF. In DNA, the CDR3 is TGTGCCAGCAGCCCCGGACAAGGTCAGCCCCAGCATTTT.

The rearrangement links TRBV30 to TRBJ2-7, with 12 bases lining up with TRBD1. Germline V gene data show CDR1 as GTSNPN and CDR2 as SVGIG (reference sequence). This CDR3 spans 14 amino acids. The junction had 7 bases not matched to a gene; V was cut back by 4 bases and J by 6 bases. The CDR3 DNA follows: TGTGCCTGGACTTCCGGGACAGGGGGCTTCGAGCAGTACTTC. As protein: CAWTSGTGGFEQYF. Based on the CDR3 plus reference TRBV30 and TRBJ2-7, the full variable domain is SQTIHQWPATLVQPVGSPLSLECTVEGTSNPNLYWYRQAAGRGLQLLFYSVGIGQISSEVPQNLSASRPQDRQFILSSKKLLLSDSGFYLCAWTSGTGGFEQYFGPGTRLTVT.

This clone has only a few counts. The CDR3 loop reads CASSPGTATNYGYTF. CDR3 nucleotides: TGCGCCAGCAGCCCCGGGACAGCAACTAACTATGGCTACACCTTC. The V and J genes are TRBV5-1 and TRBJ1-2, with 7 nucleotides matching TRBD1. The length of the CDR3 is 15 residues. Germline-derived CDR1 and CDR2 are SGHRS and YFSETQ. V shed 4 bases and J 0 bases; nucleotides not matched to a gene: 6.

This clone came up a few times. V and J are TRBV7-2 and TRBJ2-1, with D possibly called TRBD1 or TRBD2 (5 bases each). The germline CDR1 and CDR2 sequences are SGHTA and FQGNSA. CDR3 length: 16 amino acids. V was clipped by 6 bases and J by 3 bases, with 18 bases between them. CDR3 residues: CASSRPPGPGYNEQFF. The CDR3 bases are TGTGCCAGCAGTCGACCGCCGGGACCAGGCTACAATGAGCAGTTCTTC.

This rearrangement joins TRBV3-1 (or the pseudogene TRBV3-2) to TRBJ1-3; TRBD1 is a possible D gene (5 bases). CDR1 and CDR2 (germline): LGHDT, YNNKEL (reference sequence). Trimming pared 4 bases from V and 0 bases from J, leaving 13 bases between. The CDR3 extends over 16 amino acids. The DNA of the CDR3 is TGTGCCAGCAGCCTCGGGGCGGGAGTCTCTGGAAACACCATATATTTT. Its protein product is CASSLGAGVSGNTIYF.